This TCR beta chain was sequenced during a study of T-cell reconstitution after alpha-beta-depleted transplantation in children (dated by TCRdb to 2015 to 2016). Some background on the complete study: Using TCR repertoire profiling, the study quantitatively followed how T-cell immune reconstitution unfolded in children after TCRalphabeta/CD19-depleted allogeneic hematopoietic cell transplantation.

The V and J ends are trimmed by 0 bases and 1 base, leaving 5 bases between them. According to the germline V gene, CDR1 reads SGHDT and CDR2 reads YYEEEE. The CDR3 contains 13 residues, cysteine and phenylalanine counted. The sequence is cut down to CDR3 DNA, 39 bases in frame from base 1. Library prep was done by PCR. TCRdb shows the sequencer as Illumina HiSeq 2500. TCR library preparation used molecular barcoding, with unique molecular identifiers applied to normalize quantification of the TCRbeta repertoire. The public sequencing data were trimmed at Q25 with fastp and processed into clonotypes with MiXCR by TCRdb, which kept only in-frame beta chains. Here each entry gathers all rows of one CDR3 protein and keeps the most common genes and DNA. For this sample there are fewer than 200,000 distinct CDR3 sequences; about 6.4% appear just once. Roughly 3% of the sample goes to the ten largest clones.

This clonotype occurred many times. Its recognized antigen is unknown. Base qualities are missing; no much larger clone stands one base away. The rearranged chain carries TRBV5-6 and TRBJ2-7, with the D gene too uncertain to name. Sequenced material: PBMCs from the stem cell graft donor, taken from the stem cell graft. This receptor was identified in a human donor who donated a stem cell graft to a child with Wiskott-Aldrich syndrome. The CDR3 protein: CASSLANSYEQYF. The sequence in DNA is TGTGCCAGCAGCTTGGCCAATTCCTACGAGCAGTACTTC.